A selection of T cell receptor beta chains follows, all from one sample in a study of blood T cell repertoires in COVID-19. Clones were sequenced by immunoSEQ multiplex PCR, and TCRdb holds only the in-frame ones, with some missing. The data hold approximately 350,000 clones, with around 91% observed a single time. Source material: PBMCs or T cells enriched from blood (not recorded which). The receptors here all came from a young man who had recovered from COVID-19. CDR3s include the opening cysteine and the closing phenylalanine or tryptophan. A D gene is named only where the DNA matches it firmly.

J gene: TRBJ2-7
D gene: NA
V gene: TRBV7-2
CDR3 protein: CASSLAGDISPGQYF

J gene: TRBJ2-5
D gene: NA
V gene: TRBV24-1
CDR3 protein: CATSDPRGGKETQYF

J gene: TRBJ2-5
D gene: TRBD2
V gene: TRBV4-3
CDR3 protein: CASSQGGGSKRVGETQYF

J gene: TRBJ1-2
D gene: NA
V gene: TRBV2
CDR3 protein: CASSLVSANYGYTF

J gene: TRBJ1-1
D gene: NA
V gene: TRBV11-2
CDR3 protein: CASSYGQLNTEAFF

J gene: TRBJ2-3
D gene: NA
V gene: TRBV6-5
CDR3 protein: CAAIRGRVGEDTQYF

J gene: TRBJ2-2
D gene: TRBD1
V gene: TRBV7-3
CDR3 protein: CASSPGLGGTTGELFF

J gene: TRBJ2-1
D gene: TRBD2
V gene: TRBV15
CDR3 protein: CATSREGGTSGRRVSGEQFF

J gene: TRBJ1-3
D gene: NA
V gene: TRBV28
CDR3 protein: CASTQGSSGNTIYF

J gene: TRBJ2-7
D gene: NA
V gene: TRBV30
CDR3 protein: CAWSGLDYEQYF

J gene: TRBJ2-1
D gene: TRBD2
V gene: TRBV7-8
CDR3 protein: CASSFRGSSYNEQFF

J gene: TRBJ2-1
D gene: NA
V gene: TRBV4-1
CDR3 protein: CASSQVLPSSYNEQFF

J gene: TRBJ2-5
D gene: TRBD1
V gene: TRBV19
CDR3 protein: CASSDRASQETQYF

J gene: TRBJ2-7
D gene: TRBD2
V gene: TRBV2
CDR3 protein: CASSGSSGRPGGYEQYF

J gene: TRBJ1-5
D gene: TRBD1
V gene: TRBV7-9
CDR3 protein: CASSLTGGFSNQPQHF

J gene: TRBJ2-1
D gene: TRBD1
V gene: TRBV7-9
CDR3 protein: CATGTGGYEQFF

J gene: TRBJ2-3
D gene: NA
V gene: TRBV15
CDR3 protein: CATSRGASPTDTQYF

J gene: TRBJ1-5
D gene: TRBD1
V gene: TRBV5-4
CDR3 protein: CASSLQGAGEPQHF

J gene: TRBJ1-1
D gene: TRBD1
V gene: TRBV5-4
CDR3 protein: CASFPKGQPQRAFF

J gene: TRBJ1-1
D gene: NA
V gene: TRBV2
CDR3 protein: CASSGGVNTEAFF

J gene: TRBJ2-3
D gene: TRBD2
V gene: TRBV9
CDR3 protein: CASSPRSGLAAIVYTDTQYF

J gene: TRBJ2-6
D gene: NA
V gene: TRBV19
CDR3 protein: CASRSLSGANVLTF

J gene: TRBJ1-2
D gene: NA
V gene: TRBV5-4
CDR3 protein: CASSAGIGGGGYTF

J gene: TRBJ2-7
D gene: TRBD2
V gene: TRBV29-1
CDR3 protein: CSAGGGAYEQYF

J gene: TRBJ1-6
D gene: NA
V gene: TRBV18
CDR3 protein: CASSPPGQRGSSPLHF

J gene: TRBJ2-5
D gene: TRBD2
V gene: TRBV5-4
CDR3 protein: CASSLPTSGGRETQYF

J gene: TRBJ1-2
D gene: NA
V gene: TRBV28
CDR3 protein: CASRRSNNYGYTF

J gene: TRBJ1-1
D gene: NA
V gene: TRBV27
CDR3 protein: CASSLYPGREDTEAFF

J gene: TRBJ2-1
D gene: TRBD1
V gene: TRBV19
CDR3 protein: CASGTGGDEQFF

J gene: TRBJ2-7
D gene: TRBD1
V gene: TRBV28
CDR3 protein: CASRGTGDGTYLRYEQYF

J gene: TRBJ1-6
D gene: NA
V gene: TRBV12-3/TRBV12-4
CDR3 protein: CASSVRDNSPLHF

J gene: TRBJ2-7
D gene: NA
V gene: TRBV3-1/TRBV3-2
CDR3 protein: CASSPQGGATGADEQYF

J gene: TRBJ2-7
D gene: NA
V gene: TRBV14
CDR3 protein: CASSLRQETEQYF

J gene: TRBJ2-3
D gene: NA
V gene: TRBV4-1
CDR3 protein: CASSQEKRADLTDTQYF

J gene: TRBJ2-7
D gene: NA
V gene: TRBV11-2
CDR3 protein: CASSLLFRYTYEQYF

J gene: TRBJ2-1
D gene: NA
V gene: TRBV7-6
CDR3 protein: CASSLNIAATSYNEQFF

J gene: TRBJ1-4
D gene: NA
V gene: TRBV5-6
CDR3 protein: CASSLVGREEKLFF

J gene: TRBJ2-3
D gene: TRBD1
V gene: TRBV29-1
CDR3 protein: CSVDRYPGQGSRNTQYF

J gene: TRBJ2-1
D gene: TRBD1
V gene: TRBV30
CDR3 protein: CAWSVPLGRDRGIHNEQFF